The rows below give T cell receptor beta chains drawn from one sample of a study of response to subunit inactivated influenza vaccine. TCRdb fed the RT-PCR reads into MiXCR, producing one record per CDR3 protein. The sample holds hundreds of thousands of distinct CDR3 sequences, 7.6% seen once. The source material was PBMCs from blood, sampled roughly 24 months after vaccination. The receptors were sampled from a man aged 45-69 years who received an inactivated influenza vaccine. CDR3s include the opening cysteine and the closing phenylalanine or tryptophan. Fields, in order: J gene, V gene, CDR3 protein.

>TRBJ2-2|TRBV4-3
CASSQGQSQGTGELFF
>TRBJ2-2|TRBV10-3
CAIMTSGNTGELFF
>TRBJ1-1|TRBV30
CAWSRGMGTEAFF
>TRBJ2-1|TRBV6-2/TRBV6-3
CASSKNTGIEVEQFF
>TRBJ2-3|TRBV12-3/TRBV12-4
CASTSETSRNTDTQYF
>TRBJ2-2|TRBV5-6
CASSSDVRQLTGELFF
>TRBJ2-1|TRBV2
CASTRESGAYNEQFF
>TRBJ2-7|TRBV9
CASSTGLAGGHRSYEQYF
>TRBJ2-1|TRBV29-1
CSAKPGQGSYNEQFF
>TRBJ2-1|TRBV20-1
CSARRWGYNEQFF
>TRBJ2-5|TRBV7-8
CASSLGFFDQETQYF
>TRBJ2-1|TRBV6-5
CASSYSTADYNEQFF
>TRBJ2-6|TRBV7-2
CASSPTWGGGANVLTF
>TRBJ2-7|TRBV7-6
CASSLLTDRSSYEQYF
>TRBJ2-1|TRBV5-6
CASSVRTSSQFF
>TRBJ2-7|TRBV29-1
CSASRDSSSYEQYF
>TRBJ2-1|TRBV6-5
CASSYSPLSGPHNEQFF
>TRBJ2-1|TRBV6-2/TRBV6-3
CASIDHGRSYNEQFF
>TRBJ2-3|TRBV29-1
CSVVVLAGTDTQYF
>TRBJ1-4|TRBV3-1
CASSLRGPAGEKLFF
>TRBJ2-1|TRBV19
CASSSPNDFEQFF
>TRBJ1-2|TRBV28
CASSGGGADGYTF
>TRBJ2-1|TRBV7-2
CASSSTRAQGEQFF
>TRBJ1-3|TRBV6-1
CASTQTGSGNTIYF
>TRBJ2-2|TRBV7-2
CASSLAGVYGGELFF
>TRBJ1-2|TRBV27
CASSLTQRDYGYTF
>TRBJ2-2|TRBV20-1
CSARRRTGELFF
>TRBJ2-5|TRBV5-1
CASSLTSGRMETQYF
>TRBJ2-7|TRBV10-3
CAMSDRGYEQYF
>TRBJ2-3|TRBV6-2/TRBV6-3
CASSYRTIGPDTQYF
>TRBJ2-7|TRBV27
CASSKTGEAYEQYF
>TRBJ1-5|TRBV4-1
CASSDAGTSNQPQHF
>TRBJ2-7|TRBV24-1
CATSDSRSAEQYF
>TRBJ2-3|TRBV5-1
CASSLVAGGSTDTQYF
>TRBJ2-1|TRBV5-1
CASSFALDYNEQFF
>TRBJ1-3|TRBV10-3
CAISDPGDPGNTIYF
>TRBJ2-2|TRBV7-3
CASSSGLAGTGELFF
>TRBJ2-7|TRBV28
CASSFLLGTYEQYF
>TRBJ2-1|TRBV25-1
CASSDGVNEQFF
>TRBJ2-5|TRBV7-8
CASSPRPSGRETQYF
>TRBJ1-5|TRBV12-3/TRBV12-4
CASSPTGTGNNQPQHF
>TRBJ2-7|TRBV12-3/TRBV12-4
CASSRVGGDEQYF